The entry that follows covers one T cell receptor beta chain sequence. The antigen remains unidentified. Researchers prepared the TRB cDNA libraries using 5' RACE with UMI labels. TCRdb re-called the 5' RACE reads and catalogs CDR3 proteins one per entry, DNA excluded. This listing includes 92,000 or so distinct CDR3 sequences. The source of the sample is a study of CXCR3-negative and CXCR3-positive naive CD8 T cells. This CDR3 contains 13 residues. Per germline, CDR1 SQVTM and CDR2 ANQGSEA. Points from the study as a whole: CXCR3-negative naive cells had less hydrophobic TRB CDR3s than did CXCR3-positive naive cells.

The sequence derives from a human donor in good health. Some clones in this sample may be carry-over from other donors' samples. The source material was naive CXCR3- CD8+ T cells from blood. Subset defined: CD45RO-CCR7+CD27+CD95- naive CD8+ T cells lacking CXCR3 (TNR3-). The J gene is TRBJ1-2, the V gene TRBV29-1; with no DNA, the TCRdb D assignment of TRBD1 cannot be verified. The CDR3 loop is CSVEDLGGDGYTF.